This TCR beta chain was recorded in a study of T cell responses to AZD1222 COVID-19 vaccine. Worth noting for this clone: Its target is unknown.

The table came from immunoSEQ multiplex PCR; TCRdb's copy has only in-frame clones and leaves some out. Of about 110,000 clones in the sample, around 90% are singletons; the top ten hold less than 4%. Regarding the study as a whole: Spike-specific TCR breadth and depth were elevated following two AZD1222 doses. Only 5 or 6 individuals given AZD1222 were seropositive at baseline. CD4 TCRs associated with vaccination spanned spike, dominating at 160-218 and 743-854. Donor demographics were predominantly white British with a female majority; clonal diversity may be underestimated.

Germline V gene sequence: CDR1 SGHTA, CDR2 FQGTGA. Trimming stripped 5 bases from V and 12 bases from J, with 17 bases between. The CDR3 extends over 13 amino acids. This sequence joins TRBV7-3 and TRBJ2-1; the D gene is possibly TRBD1 (7 bases). Specimen: peripheral blood, collected on day 0 of MenACWY control vaccination. This TCR was recovered from an adult in good health. CDR3 sequence (DNA): TGTGCCAGCAGCACTAGACAGGGAGGATGGCAGTTCTTC. Residues: CASSTRQGGWQFF.